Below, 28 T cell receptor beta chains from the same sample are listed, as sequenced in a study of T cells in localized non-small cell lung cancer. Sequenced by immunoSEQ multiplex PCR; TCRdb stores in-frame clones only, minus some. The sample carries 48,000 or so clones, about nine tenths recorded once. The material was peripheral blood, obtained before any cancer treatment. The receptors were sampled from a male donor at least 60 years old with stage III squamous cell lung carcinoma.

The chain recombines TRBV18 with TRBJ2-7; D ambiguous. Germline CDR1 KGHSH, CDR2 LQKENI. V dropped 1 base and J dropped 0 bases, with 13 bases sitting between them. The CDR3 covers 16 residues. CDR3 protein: CASSPRVTESSYEQYF. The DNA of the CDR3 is TGTGCCAGCTCACCACGTGTGACCGAGAGCTCCTACGAGCAGTACTTC.

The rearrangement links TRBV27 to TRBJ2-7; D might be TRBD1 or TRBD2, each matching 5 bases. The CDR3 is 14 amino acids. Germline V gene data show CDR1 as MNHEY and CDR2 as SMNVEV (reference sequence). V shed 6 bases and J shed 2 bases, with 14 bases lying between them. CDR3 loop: CASSPGRITYEQYF. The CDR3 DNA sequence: TGTGCCAGCAGCCCGGGACGGATTACCTACGAGCAGTACTTC.

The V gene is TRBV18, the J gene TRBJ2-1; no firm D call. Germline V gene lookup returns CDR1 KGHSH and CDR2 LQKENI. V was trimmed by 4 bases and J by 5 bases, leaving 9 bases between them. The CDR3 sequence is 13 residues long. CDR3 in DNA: TGTGCCAGCTCACTATCTAGGGACAATGAGCAGTTCTTC. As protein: CASSLSRDNEQFF.

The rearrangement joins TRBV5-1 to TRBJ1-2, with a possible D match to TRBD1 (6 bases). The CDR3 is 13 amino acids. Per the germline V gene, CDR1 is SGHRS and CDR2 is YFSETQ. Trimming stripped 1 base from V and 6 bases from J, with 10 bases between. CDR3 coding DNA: TGCGCCAGCAGCTTGACAGGGAGGGATGGCTACACCTTC. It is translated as CASSLTGRDGYTF.

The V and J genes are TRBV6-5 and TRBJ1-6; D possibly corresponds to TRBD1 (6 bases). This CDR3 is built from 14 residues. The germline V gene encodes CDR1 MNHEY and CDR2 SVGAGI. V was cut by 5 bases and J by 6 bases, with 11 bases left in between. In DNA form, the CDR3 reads TGTGCCAGCAGTATCGGACAGCTTAATTCACCCCTCCACTTT. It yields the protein CASSIGQLNSPLHF.

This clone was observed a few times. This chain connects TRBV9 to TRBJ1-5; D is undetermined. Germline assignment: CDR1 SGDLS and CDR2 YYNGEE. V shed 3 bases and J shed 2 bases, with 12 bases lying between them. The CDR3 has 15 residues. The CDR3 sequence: CASSAWANGNQPQHF. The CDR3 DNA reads TGTGCCAGCAGCGCGTGGGCTAATGGCAATCAGCCCCAGCATTTT. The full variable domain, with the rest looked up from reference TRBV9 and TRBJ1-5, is DSGVTQTPKHLITATGQRVTLRCSPRSGDLSVYWYQQSLDQGLQFLIQYYNGEERAKGNILERFSAQQFPDLHSELNLSSLELGDSALYFCASSAWANGNQPQHFGDGTRLSIL.

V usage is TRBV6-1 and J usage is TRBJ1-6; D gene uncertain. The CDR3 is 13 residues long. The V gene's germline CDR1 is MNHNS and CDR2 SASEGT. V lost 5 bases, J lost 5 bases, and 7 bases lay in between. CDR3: CASSHLHNSPLHF. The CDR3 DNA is TGTGCCAGCAGTCACCTCCATAATTCACCCCTCCACTTT.

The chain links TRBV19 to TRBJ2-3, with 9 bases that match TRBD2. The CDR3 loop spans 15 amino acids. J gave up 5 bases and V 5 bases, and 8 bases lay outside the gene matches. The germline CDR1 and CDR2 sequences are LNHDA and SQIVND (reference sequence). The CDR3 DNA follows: TGTGCCAGTAGTCTCCGACTAGCGGCGGGAGATACGCAGTATTTT. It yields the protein CASSLRLAAGDTQYF.

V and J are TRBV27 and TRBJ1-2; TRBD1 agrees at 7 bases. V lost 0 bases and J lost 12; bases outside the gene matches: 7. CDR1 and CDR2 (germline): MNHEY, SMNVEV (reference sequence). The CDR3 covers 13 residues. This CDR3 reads CASSLSGRGKHTF. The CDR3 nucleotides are TGTGCCAGCAGTTTATCGGGCAGGGGGAAACACACCTTC.

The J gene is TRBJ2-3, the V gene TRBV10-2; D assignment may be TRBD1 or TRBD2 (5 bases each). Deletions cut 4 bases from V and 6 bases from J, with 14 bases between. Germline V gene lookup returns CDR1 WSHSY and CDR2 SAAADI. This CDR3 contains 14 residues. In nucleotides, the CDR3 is TGCGCCAGCAGTGCCGGGACGCCCAGGGATACGCAGTATTTT. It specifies CASSAGTPRDTQYF.

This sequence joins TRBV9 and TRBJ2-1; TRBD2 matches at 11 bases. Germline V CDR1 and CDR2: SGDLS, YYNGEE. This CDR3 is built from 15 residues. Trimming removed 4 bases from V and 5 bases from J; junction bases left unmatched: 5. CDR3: CASSLGLAENNEQFF. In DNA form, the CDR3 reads TGTGCCAGCAGCTTGGGACTAGCGGAGAACAATGAGCAGTTCTTC.

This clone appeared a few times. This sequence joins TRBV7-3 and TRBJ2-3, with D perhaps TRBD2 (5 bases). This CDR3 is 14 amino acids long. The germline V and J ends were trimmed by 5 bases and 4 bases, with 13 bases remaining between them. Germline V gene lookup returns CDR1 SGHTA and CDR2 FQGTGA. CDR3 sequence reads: CASSPTSFADTQYF. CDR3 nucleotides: TGTGCCAGCAGCCCCACTAGTTTTGCAGATACGCAGTATTTT.

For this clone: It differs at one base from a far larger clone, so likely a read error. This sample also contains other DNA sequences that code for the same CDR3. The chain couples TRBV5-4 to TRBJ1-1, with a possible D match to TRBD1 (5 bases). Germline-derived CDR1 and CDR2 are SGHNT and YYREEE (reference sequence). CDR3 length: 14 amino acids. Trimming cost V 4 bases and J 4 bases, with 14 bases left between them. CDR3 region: CASSQDSRGTEAFF. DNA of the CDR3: TGTGCCAGCAGCCAAGATTCGAGGGGCACTGAAGCTTTCTTT.

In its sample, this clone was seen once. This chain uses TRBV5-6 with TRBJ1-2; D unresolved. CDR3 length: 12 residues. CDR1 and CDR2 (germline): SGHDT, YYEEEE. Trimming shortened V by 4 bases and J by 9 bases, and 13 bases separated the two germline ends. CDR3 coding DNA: TGTGCCAGCAGCATAACGGAGTTCAGCTACACCTTC. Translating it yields CASSITEFSYTF. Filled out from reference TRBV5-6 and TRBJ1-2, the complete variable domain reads DAGVTQSPTHLIKTRGQQVTLRCSPKSGHDTVSWYQQALGQGPQFIFQYYEEEERQRGNFPDRFSGHQFPNYSSELNVNALLLGDSALYLCASSITEFSYTFGSGTRLTVV.

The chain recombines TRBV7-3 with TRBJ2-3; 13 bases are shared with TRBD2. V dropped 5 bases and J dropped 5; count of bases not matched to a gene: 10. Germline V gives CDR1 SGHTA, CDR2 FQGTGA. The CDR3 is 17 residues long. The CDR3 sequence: CASSDKLAGGLGDTQYF. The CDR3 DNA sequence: TGTGCCAGCAGCGACAAACTAGCGGGGGGGCTCGGAGATACGCAGTATTTT. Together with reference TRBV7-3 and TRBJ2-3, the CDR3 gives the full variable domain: GAGVSQTPSNKVTEKGKYVELRCDPISGHTALYWYRQSLGQGPEFLIYFQGTGAADDSGLPNDRFFAVRPEGSVSTLKIQRTERGDSAVYLCASSDKLAGGLGDTQYFGPGTRLTVL.

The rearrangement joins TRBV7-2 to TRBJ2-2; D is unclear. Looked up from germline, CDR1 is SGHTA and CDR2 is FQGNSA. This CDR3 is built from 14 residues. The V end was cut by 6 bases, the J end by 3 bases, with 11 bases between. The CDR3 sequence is CASRPGQHTGELFF. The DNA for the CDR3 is TGTGCCAGCAGACCGGGTCAACACACCGGGGAGCTGTTTTTT.

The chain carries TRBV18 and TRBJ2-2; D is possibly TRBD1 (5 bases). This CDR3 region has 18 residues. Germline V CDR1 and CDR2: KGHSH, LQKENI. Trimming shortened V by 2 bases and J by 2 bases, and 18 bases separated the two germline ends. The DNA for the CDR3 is TGTGCCAGCTCACCATTGACAGCCACCCTCGTCAACACCGGGGAGCTGTTTTTT. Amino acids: CASSPLTATLVNTGELFF.

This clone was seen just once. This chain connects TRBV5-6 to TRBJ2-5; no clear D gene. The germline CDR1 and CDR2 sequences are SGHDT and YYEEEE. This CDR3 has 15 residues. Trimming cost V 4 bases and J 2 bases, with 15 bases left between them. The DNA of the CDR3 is TGTGCCAGCAGCCTCATGGGGATTATACAAGAGACCCAGTACTTC. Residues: CASSLMGIIQETQYF.

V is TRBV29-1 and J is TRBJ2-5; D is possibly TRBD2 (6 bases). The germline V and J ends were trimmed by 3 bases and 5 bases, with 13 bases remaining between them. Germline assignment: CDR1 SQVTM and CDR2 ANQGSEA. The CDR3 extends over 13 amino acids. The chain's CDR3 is CSVDLPGGETQYF. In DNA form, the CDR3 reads TGCAGCGTTGATCTCCCAGGAGGGGAGACCCAGTACTTC.

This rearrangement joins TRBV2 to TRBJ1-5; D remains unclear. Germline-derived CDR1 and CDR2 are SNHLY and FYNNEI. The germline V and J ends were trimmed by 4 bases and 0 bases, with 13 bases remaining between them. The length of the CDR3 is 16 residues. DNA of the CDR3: TGTGCCAGCAGTGTCCGGGTCCAAGTTAGCAATCAGCCCCAGCATTTT. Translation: CASSVRVQVSNQPQHF.

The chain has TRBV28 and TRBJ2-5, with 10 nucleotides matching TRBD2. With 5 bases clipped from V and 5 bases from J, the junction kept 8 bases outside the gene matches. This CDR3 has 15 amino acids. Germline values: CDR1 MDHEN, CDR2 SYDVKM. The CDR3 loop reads CASSPQRGGQETQYF. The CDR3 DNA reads TGTGCCAGCAGTCCCCAGCGGGGGGGCCAGGAGACCCAGTACTTC. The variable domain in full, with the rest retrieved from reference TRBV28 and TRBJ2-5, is DVKVTQSSRYLVKRTGEKVFLECVQDMDHENMFWYRQDPGLGLRLIYFSYDVKMKEKGDIPEGYSVSREKKERFSLILESASTNQTSMYLCASSPQRGGQETQYFGPGTRLLVL.

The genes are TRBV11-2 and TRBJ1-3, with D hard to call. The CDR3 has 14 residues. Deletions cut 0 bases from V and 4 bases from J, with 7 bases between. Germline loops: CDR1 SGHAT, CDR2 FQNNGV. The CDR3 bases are TGTGCCAGCAGCTTAGACAGCCTCGGAAACACCATATATTTT. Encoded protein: CASSLDSLGNTIYF.

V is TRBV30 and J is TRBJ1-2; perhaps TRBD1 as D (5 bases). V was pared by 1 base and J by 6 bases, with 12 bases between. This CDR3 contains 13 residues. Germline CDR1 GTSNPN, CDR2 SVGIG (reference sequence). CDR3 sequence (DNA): TGTGCCTGGAGTGACCCCCCAGGGAATGGCTACACCTTC. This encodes CAWSDPPGNGYTF.

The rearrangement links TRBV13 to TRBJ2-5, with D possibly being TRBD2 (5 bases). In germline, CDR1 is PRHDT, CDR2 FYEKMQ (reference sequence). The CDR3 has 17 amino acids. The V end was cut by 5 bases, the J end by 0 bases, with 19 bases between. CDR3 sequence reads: CASSLGLQRAYQETQYF. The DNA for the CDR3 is TGTGCCAGCAGCCTCGGACTCCAGCGAGCCTACCAAGAGACCCAGTACTTC. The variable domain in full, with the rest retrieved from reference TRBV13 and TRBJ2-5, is AAGVIQSPRHLIKEKRETATLKCYPIPRHDTVYWYQQGPGQDPQFLISFYEKMQSDKGSIPDRFSAQQFSDYHSELNMSSLELGDSALYFCASSLGLQRAYQETQYFGPGTRLLVL.

CDR3 in amino acids: CASSAKQGRRGTDTQYF. CDR3 in DNA: TGTGCCAGCAGTGCGAAACAGGGGAGGAGGGGCACAGATACGCAGTATTTT. The J gene is TRBJ2-3, the V gene TRBV6-1; a possible D gene is TRBD1 (7 bases). This CDR3 is built from 17 residues. Trimming removed 4 bases from V and 1 base from J, with 18 bases in between. Germline V gene sequence: CDR1 MNHNS, CDR2 SASEGT.

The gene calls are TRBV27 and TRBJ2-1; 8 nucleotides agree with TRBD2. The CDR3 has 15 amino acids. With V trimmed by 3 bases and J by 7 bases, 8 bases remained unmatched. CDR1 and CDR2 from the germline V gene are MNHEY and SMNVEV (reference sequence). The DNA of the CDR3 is TGTGCCAGCAGTTTCTCACGGACTAGCCAAAATGAGCAGTTCTTC. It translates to CASSFSRTSQNEQFF.

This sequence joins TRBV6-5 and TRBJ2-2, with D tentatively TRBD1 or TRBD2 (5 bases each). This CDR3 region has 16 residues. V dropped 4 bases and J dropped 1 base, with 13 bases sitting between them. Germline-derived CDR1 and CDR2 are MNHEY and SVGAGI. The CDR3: CASSSPQGRNTGELFF. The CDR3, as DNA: TGTGCCAGCAGTTCGCCCCAGGGACGGAACACCGGGGAGCTGTTTTTT.

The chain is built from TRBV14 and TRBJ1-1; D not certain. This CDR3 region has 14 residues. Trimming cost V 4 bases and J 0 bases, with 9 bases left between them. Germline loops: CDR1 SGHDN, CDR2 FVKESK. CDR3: CASSRGRLNTEAFF. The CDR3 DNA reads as TGTGCCAGCAGCCGCGGACGGCTGAACACTGAAGCTTTCTTT.